This TCR beta chain was identified during a study of resident and recirculating memory T cells in vitiligo. Patients had to be free of confetti depigmentation, indicating active vitiligo. Patients who had received treatment within the previous three months were excluded. Some clones are missing from TCRdb's copy, which holds only in-frame ones; the method was immunoSEQ multiplex PCR. This table holds 55,000 to 75,000 clones, about nine tenths found once. This clone was detected a few times. The CDR3 is 16 residues long. Germline-derived CDR1 and CDR2 are MGHRA and YSYEKL. Trimming took off 0 bases at V and 3 bases at J, with 15 bases between the two ends.

This TCR came from a male donor with vitiligo. The sample comprised blood. This chain links TRBV4-1 with TRBJ2-7, with D possibly TRBD1 on 6 matching bases. CDR3 nucleotide sequence: TGCGCCAGCAGCCAAGATTCCGACAGGACAAGCTACGAGCAGTACTTC. Its translation: CASSQDSDRTSYEQYF.